Presented here are 15 T cell receptor beta chains from one specimen sequenced in a study of blood T cells in healthy people across ages. A second PCR, run for about 7 to 11 cycles, used a sample-barcoded 5' primer plus a J-beta primer mix. TCRdb independently ran MiXCR on the 5' RACE reads; one entry per CDR3 protein. The data show about 720,000 distinct CDR3 sequences, 25% seen once. The data were also submitted as part of a second study, on T cells of mothers and their children.

Sequenced material: blood. Source of these receptors: a boy younger than 18 in good health.

J is TRBJ1-1 and V is TRBV29-1; no definite D call. The V gene's germline CDR1 is SQVTM and CDR2 ANQGSEA. Deletions cut 3 bases from V and 0 bases from J, with 11 bases between. This CDR3 contains 14 residues. CDR3: CSVEGLPMNTEAFF. DNA of the CDR3: TGCAGCGTTGAGGGTCTTCCGATGAACACTGAAGCTTTCTTT.

The V and J genes are TRBV4-3 and TRBJ2-1; 9 bases are shared with TRBD2. J lost 4 bases, V lost 0 bases, and 7 bases had no gene match. Germline values: CDR1 LGHNA, CDR2 YSLEER. The CDR3 length is 17 residues. CDR3 loop: CASSQDRASGVYNEQFF. The CDR3 DNA reads TGCGCCAGCAGCCAAGACCGGGCTAGCGGGGTGTACAATGAGCAGTTCTTC.

The V gene is TRBV12-3 or TRBV12-4, the J gene TRBJ2-5; D gene uncertain. The CDR3 is 14 amino acids. The V end was cut by 4 bases, the J end by 2 bases, with 11 bases between. CDR3 coding DNA: TGTGCCAGCAGTTCCACGACTGTACAAGAGACCCAGTACTTC. The encoded protein is CASSSTTVQETQYF.

Regarding this clonotype: Mismatch with germline at one junction end may stem from a read error. This chain joins TRBV7-9 and TRBJ2-7; D not resolved. CDR1 and CDR2 from the germline V gene are SEHNR and FQNEAQ (reference sequence). CDR3 length: 14 amino acids. This chain's CDR3 is CASSFSRSKREQYF. The CDR3 DNA sequence: TGTGCCAGTAGCTTTAGTCGTTCTAAGCGCGAGCAGTACTTC.

This clonotype has more than one count but fewer than ten. The chain uses TRBV28 and TRBJ2-2; D is unresolved. This CDR3 contains 13 residues. V lost 6 bases and J 7 bases, leaving 12 bases between the germline ends. In germline, CDR1 is MDHEN, CDR2 SYDVKM. CDR3 sequence: CASSFGNGGELFF. CDR3 DNA: TGTGCCAGCAGCTTCGGTAATGGCGGGGAGCTGTTTTTT.

The rearrangement links TRBV7-2 to TRBJ2-3, with a tentative D call TRBD1 (5 bases). V lost 2 bases, J lost 4 bases, and 13 bases lay in between. This CDR3 has 15 amino acids. Per the germline V gene, CDR1 is SGHTA and CDR2 is FQGNSA. The CDR3 loop is CASSLMGRTPDTQYF. CDR3 bases: TGTGCCAGCAGCTTAATGGGGCGTACCCCAGATACGCAGTATTTT.

The sample holds many counts of this clonotype. The V and J genes are TRBV29-1 and TRBJ2-3; a weak D match, TRBD2 (6 bases). V gave up 7 bases and J gave up 2 bases, with 13 bases separating them. This CDR3 has 13 residues. Per the germline V gene, CDR1 is SQVTM and CDR2 is ANQGSEA. CDR3 amino acids: CSARAGNTDTQYF. The CDR3 nucleotides are TGCAGCGCTAGGGCGGGAAACACAGATACGCAGTATTTT.

This clonotype was picked up a small number of times. The chain has TRBV5-6 and TRBJ2-5; TRBD2 might be the D (5 bases). V lost 4 bases and J lost 7, with 17 bases in between. Germline-derived CDR1 and CDR2 are SGHDT and YYEEEE. The CDR3 extends over 14 amino acids. CDR3 DNA sequence: TGTGCCAGCAGCCCTCTTCGGGATTCCTGGACCCAGTACTTC. This encodes CASSPLRDSWTQYF.

The J gene is TRBJ2-7, the V gene TRBV20-1; 9 bases are a match to TRBD1. After removal of 3 bases from V and 9 bases from J, the junction contained 9 bases not matched to a gene. CDR1 DFQATT and CDR2 SNEGSKA come from the germline V gene (reference sequence). This CDR3 contains 13 residues. The chain's CDR3 is CSASEGTGSVQYF. The CDR3 DNA reads as TGCAGTGCTAGCGAGGGGACAGGGTCGGTGCAGTACTTC.

This clonotype was detected a few times. Lacking the conserved final phenylalanine or tryptophan, this CDR3 likely reflects a read error. The chain links TRBV29-1 to TRBJ2-7; no reliable D call. The germline V gene has CDR1 SQVTM and CDR2 ANQGSEA. The CDR3 totals 15 residues. The germline V and J ends were trimmed by 2 bases and 2 bases, with 16 bases remaining between them. The CDR3 DNA sequence: TGCAGCGTTGAAACGTCGGCAGGCTTAACCTACGAGCAGTACTCC. This translates into CSVETSAGLTYEQYS.

This clonotype was found a few times. The V call is TRBV6-2 or TRBV6-3, the J call TRBJ2-1; tentatively, D is TRBD2 (7 bases). The CDR3 extends over 16 amino acids. Trimming stripped 6 bases from V and 9 bases from J, with 24 bases between. Germline lookup yields CDR1 MNHEY and CDR2 SVGEGT. The CDR3 protein is CASRPSLGGPVSEQFF. The DNA of the CDR3 is TGTGCCAGCAGGCCCTCCCTCGGGGGGCCAGTCAGTGAGCAGTTCTTC.

In its sample, this clonotype was seen a few times. V and J are TRBV20-1 and TRBJ2-7; the D call may be TRBD1 or TRBD2 (5 bases each). V lost 0 bases and J 3 bases, leaving 24 bases between the germline ends. Germline V gene data show CDR1 as DFQATT and CDR2 as SNEGSKA (reference sequence). The CDR3 is made up of 18 amino acids. CDR3 region: CSARDYRAGRDPLYEQYF. Here the CDR3 DNA reads TGCAGTGCTAGAGATTATAGAGCCGGCAGGGACCCACTCTACGAGCAGTACTTC.

This clonotype has a handful of counts. This chain links TRBV6-5 with TRBJ2-1; D ambiguous. Looked up from germline, CDR1 is MNHEY and CDR2 is SVGAGI. Deletions cut 4 bases from V and 10 bases from J, with 14 bases between. The CDR3 contains 13 residues. The CDR3 region has the DNA TGTGCCAGCAGTTCCTACTCCACTAACGAGCAGTTCTTC. Amino acids: CASSSYSTNEQFF.

This clonotype occurred a few times. The chain has TRBV2 and TRBJ2-5; TRBD2 agrees at 8 bases. The J segment lost 5 bases and the V segment lost 1 base, leaving 0 bases of the junction unmatched. The CDR3 consists of 13 residues. The germline gives CDR1 SNHLY, CDR2 FYNNEI. The chain's CDR3 is CASSEERGETQYF. In nucleotides, the CDR3 is TGTGCCAGCAGTGAAGAGCGGGGGGAGACCCAGTACTTC.

The gene calls are TRBV25-1 and TRBJ2-5; possibly TRBD1 for D (6 bases). Trimming took off 4 bases at V and 5 bases at J, with 11 bases between the two ends. The CDR3 runs to 13 residues. Germline CDR1 and CDR2: MGHDK and SYGVNS. The CDR3 loop is CASSAGEWETQYF. Written as DNA, the CDR3 is TGTGCCAGCAGTGCAGGGGAGTGGGAGACCCAGTACTTC.